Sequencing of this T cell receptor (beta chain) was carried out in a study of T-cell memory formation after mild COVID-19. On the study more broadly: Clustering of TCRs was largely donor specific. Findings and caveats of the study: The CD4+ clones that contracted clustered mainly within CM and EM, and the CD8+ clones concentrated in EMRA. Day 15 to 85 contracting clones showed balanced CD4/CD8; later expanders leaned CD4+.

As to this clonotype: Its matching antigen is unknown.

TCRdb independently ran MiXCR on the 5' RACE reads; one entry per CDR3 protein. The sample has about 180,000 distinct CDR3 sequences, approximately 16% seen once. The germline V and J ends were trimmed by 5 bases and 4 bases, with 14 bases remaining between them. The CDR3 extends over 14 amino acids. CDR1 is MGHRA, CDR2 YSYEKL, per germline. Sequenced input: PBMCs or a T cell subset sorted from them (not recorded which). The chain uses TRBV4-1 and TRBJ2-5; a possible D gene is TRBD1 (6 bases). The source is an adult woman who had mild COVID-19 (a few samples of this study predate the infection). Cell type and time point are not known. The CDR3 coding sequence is TGCGCCAGCAGCGAAACAGGGCGGAGAGAGACCCAGTACTTC. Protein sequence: CASSETGRRETQYF.